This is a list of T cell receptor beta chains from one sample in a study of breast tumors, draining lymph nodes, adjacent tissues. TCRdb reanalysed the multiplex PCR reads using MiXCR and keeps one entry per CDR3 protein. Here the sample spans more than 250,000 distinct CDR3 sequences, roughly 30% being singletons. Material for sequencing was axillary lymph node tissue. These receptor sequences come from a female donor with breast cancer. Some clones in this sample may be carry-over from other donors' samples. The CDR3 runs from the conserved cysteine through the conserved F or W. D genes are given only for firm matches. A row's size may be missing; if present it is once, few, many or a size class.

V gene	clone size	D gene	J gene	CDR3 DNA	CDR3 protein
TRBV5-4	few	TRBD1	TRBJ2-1	TGTGCCAGCAGCTTGAGGACAGGGGGGCGAAATGAGCAGTTCTTC	CASSLRTGGRNEQFF
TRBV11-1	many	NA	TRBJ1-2	TGTGCCAGCAGCCACGGACCCTATGGCTACACCTTC	CASSHGPYGYTF
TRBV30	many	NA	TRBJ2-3	TGTGCCTGGAGTGTAGGGCACGACCAGGATACGCAGTATTTT	CAWSVGHDQDTQYF
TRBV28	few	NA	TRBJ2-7	TGTGCCAGCAGCCAGGGTGTCTATTCCGAGCAGTACTTC	CASSQGVYSEQYF
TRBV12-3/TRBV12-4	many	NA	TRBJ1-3	TGTGCCAGCAGTTTAGCAGGGACTGGAAACACCATATATTTT	CASSLAGTGNTIYF
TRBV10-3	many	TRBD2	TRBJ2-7	TGTGCCATCAGTGAGACCGGGACTAGCGACTACGAGCAGTACTTC	CAISETGTSDYEQYF
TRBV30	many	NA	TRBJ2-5	TGTGCCTGGAGTGTAGGGCCAGAGACCCAGTACTTC	CAWSVGPETQYF
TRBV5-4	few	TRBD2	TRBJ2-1	TGTGCCAGCAGCGAAGCGGGAGGTCCCTACAATGAGCAGTTCTTC	CASSEAGGPYNEQFF
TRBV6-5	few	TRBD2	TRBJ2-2	TGTGCCAGCAGACAACAACTAGCGGGGAACACCGGGGAGCTGTTTTTT	CASRQQLAGNTGELFF
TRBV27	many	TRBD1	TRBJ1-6	TGTGCCAGCACTCGAGGATTAGGGGGCAATTCACCCCTCCACTTT	CASTRGLGGNSPLHF
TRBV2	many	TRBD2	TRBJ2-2	TGTGCCAGCACCCGCGGGAGGCCCGGGGAGCTGTTTTTT	CASTRGRPGELFF
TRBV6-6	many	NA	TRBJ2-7	TGTGCCAGCAGTTACCTCGGGACGGGCGAGCAGTACTTC	CASSYLGTGEQYF
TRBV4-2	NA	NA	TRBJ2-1	TGTGCCAGCAGCCCAGAAGGGGTAGCGGCGCACAATGAGCAGTTCTTC	CASSPEGVAAHNEQFF
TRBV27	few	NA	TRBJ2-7	TGTGCCAGCAGTTTATCGGTCGGAGGGACCTACGAGCAGTACTTC	CASSLSVGGTYEQYF
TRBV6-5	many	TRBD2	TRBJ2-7	TGTGCCAGCAGACCCGGACTAGCTGCCTACGAGCAGTACTTC	CASRPGLAAYEQYF
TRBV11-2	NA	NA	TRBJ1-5	TGTGCCAGCAGCCTCATAGGGGTAGCGGGAGGGGGTGAGACCCAGCATTTT	CASSLIGVAGGGETQHF
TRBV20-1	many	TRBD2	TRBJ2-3	TGCAGTGCAAAACTAGCGGGAGGATCAGATACGCAGTATTTT	CSAKLAGGSDTQYF
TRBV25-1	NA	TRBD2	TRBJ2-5	TGTGCCAGCAGATTCAACTCGGGACTAGCGGGAGCAGAGACCCAGTACTTC	CASRFNSGLAGAETQYF
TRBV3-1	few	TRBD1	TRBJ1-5	TGTGCCAGCAGCCAAGGCAGGGGGGGTAATCAGCCCCAGCATTTT	CASSQGRGGNQPQHF
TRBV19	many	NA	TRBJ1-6	TGTGCCAGTTCGAACGCGGCAGGGCATTCACCCCTCCACTTT	CASSNAAGHSPLHF
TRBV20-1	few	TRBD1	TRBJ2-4	TGCAGTGCGCACCCGACAGGGCGTATAAGAGACATTCAGTACTTC	CSAHPTGRIRDIQYF
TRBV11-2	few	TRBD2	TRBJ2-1	TGTGCCAGCACCGGGACTAGCGCCTCCAGCTCCTACAATGAGCAGTTCTTC	CASTGTSASSSYNEQFF